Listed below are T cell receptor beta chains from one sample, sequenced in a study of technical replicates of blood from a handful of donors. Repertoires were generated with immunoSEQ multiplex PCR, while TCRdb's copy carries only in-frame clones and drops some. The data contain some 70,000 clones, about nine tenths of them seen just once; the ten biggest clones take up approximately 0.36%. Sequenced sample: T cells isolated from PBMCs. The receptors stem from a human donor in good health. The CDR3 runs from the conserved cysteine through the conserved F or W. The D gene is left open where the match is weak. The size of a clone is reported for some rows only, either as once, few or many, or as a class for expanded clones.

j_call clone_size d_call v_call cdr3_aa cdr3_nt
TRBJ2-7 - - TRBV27 CASSFLESSYEQYF TGTGCCAGCAGTTTCTTAGAGAGCTCCTACGAGCAGTACTTC
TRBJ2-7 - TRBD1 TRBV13 CASSPRTGRAYEQYF TGTGCCAGCAGCCCTCGGACAGGGCGAGCCTACGAGCAGTACTTC
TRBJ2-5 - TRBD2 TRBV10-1 CASSEDGTSGSETQYF TGCGCCAGCAGTGAGGACGGGACTAGCGGGAGTGAGACCCAGTACTTC
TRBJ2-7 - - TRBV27 CASQLGGEQYF TGTGCCAGCCAACTAGGGGGAGAGCAGTACTTC
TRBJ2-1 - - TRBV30 CAWSPRRGYNEQFF TGTGCCTGGAGCCCGCGCAGGGGCTACAATGAGCAGTTCTTC
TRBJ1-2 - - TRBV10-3 CAISETEWSIDYGYTF TGTGCCATCAGTGAGACGGAATGGAGTATTGACTATGGCTACACCTTC
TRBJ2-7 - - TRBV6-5 CASSYSTGEQYF TGTGCCAGCAGTTACTCGACGGGGGAGCAGTACTTC
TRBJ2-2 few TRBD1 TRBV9 CASSRTGGTGELFF TGTGCCAGCAGCCGGACAGGGGGCACCGGGGAGCTGTTTTTT
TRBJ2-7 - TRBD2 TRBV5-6 CASRGSGRAFEQYF TGTGCCAGCAGGGGTAGCGGGAGGGCCTTCGAGCAGTACTTC
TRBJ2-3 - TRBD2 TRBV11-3 CASSLGGRGTDTQYF TGTGCCAGCAGCTTAGGCGGGAGGGGCACAGATACGCAGTATTTT
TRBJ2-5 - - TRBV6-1 CASRVAGQVQETQYF TGTGCCAGCAGAGTCGCGGGGCAGGTTCAAGAGACCCAGTACTTC
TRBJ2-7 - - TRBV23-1 CASGLGGTSYEQYF TGCGCCAGCGGCCTGGGGGGAACCTCCTACGAGCAGTACTTC
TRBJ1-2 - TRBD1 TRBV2 CASSPQGAGGGYTF TGTGCCAGCAGTCCACAGGGGGCAGGTGGAGGCTACACCTTC
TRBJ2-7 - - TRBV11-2 CASSSATVFYEQYF TGTGCCAGCAGCTCAGCAACAGTTTTCTACGAGCAGTACTTC
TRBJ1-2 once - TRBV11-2 CASSLDPGLYYGYTF TGTGCCAGCAGCTTAGATCCGGGTTTATATTATGGCTACACCTTC
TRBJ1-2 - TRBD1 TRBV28 CASKQTTTGGRGYTF TGTGCCAGCAAACAGACGACGACAGGGGGACGTGGCTACACCTTC
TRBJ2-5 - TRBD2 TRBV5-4 CASSRTSGSLETQYF TGTGCCAGCAGCCGGACTAGCGGGAGTTTGGAGACCCAGTACTTC
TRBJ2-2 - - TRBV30 CASPGQHNTGELFF TGTGCCTCTCCGGGACAACATAACACCGGGGAGCTGTTTTTT
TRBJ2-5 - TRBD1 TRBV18 CASSPGDRGRETQYF TGTGCCAGCTCACCGGGGGACAGGGGGCGAGAGACCCAGTACTTC
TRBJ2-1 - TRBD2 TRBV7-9 CASSLFSGSRDEQFF TGTGCCAGCAGCTTATTTAGCGGGAGTAGGGATGAGCAGTTCTTC
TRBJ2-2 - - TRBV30 CAWTPGTGELFF TGTGCCTGGACCCCGGGAACCGGGGAGCTGTTTTTT
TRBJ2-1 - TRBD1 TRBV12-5 CASGLVFRGPNNEQFF TGTGCTAGTGGTTTGGTATTCAGGGGGCCTAACAATGAGCAGTTCTTC
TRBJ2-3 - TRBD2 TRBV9 CASSPPLISGSGADTQYF TGTGCCAGCAGCCCCCCTCTAATCAGCGGGAGCGGGGCAGATACGCAGTATTTT
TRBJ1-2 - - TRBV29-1 CSVEHGPGYGYTF TGCAGCGTTGAACACGGCCCGGGCTATGGCTACACCTTC
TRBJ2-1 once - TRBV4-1 CASSQGSSSYNEQFF TGCGCCAGCAGCCAAGGTAGCAGCTCCTACAATGAGCAGTTCTTC
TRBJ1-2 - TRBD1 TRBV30 CAWTITGAYTF TGTGCCTGGACTATAACAGGGGCCTACACCTTC
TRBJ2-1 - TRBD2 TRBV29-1 CSVEGTSGIFEQFF TGCAGCGTTGAAGGGACTAGCGGGATTTTTGAGCAGTTCTTC
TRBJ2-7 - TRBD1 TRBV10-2 CASSGQGLVYEQYF TGCGCCAGCAGTGGACAGGGTTTGGTCTACGAGCAGTACTTC
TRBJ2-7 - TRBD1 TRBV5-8 CASSWGTGVWEQYF TGTGCCAGCAGCTGGGGGACAGGAGTATGGGAGCAGTACTTC
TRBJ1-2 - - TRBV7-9 CASSYYKAGSAGGYTF TGTGCCAGCAGCTACTATAAAGCCGGGAGCGCAGGTGGCTACACCTTC
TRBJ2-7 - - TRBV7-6 CASSLGGVLDYEQYF TGTGCCAGCAGCTTAGGGGGGGTCCTAGACTACGAGCAGTACTTC
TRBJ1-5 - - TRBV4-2 CASSLGEGANQPQHF TGTGCCAGCAGCCTCGGAGAAGGGGCCAATCAGCCCCAGCATTTT
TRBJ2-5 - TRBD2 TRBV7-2 CASSLGLTSGKETQYF TGTGCCAGCAGCTTAGGACTGACTAGCGGGAAAGAGACCCAGTACTTC
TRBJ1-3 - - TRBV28 CASSFPGFSGNTIYF TGTGCCAGCAGTTTTCCAGGATTCTCTGGAAACACCATATATTTT
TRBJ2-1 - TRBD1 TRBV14 CASSQEFGTGVFSSYNEQFF TGTGCCAGCAGCCAAGAATTTGGGACAGGGGTTTTCAGCTCCTACAATGAGCAGTTCTTC
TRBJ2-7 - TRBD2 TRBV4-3 CASSQGLLAGPYEQYF TGCGCCAGCAGCCAAGGCCTGTTAGCGGGACCCTACGAGCAGTACTTC
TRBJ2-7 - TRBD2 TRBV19 CASSIVSESGRLDEQYF TGTGCCAGTAGTATCGTAAGTGAGAGCGGGAGATTGGACGAGCAGTACTTC
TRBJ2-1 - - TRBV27 CASRLASNEQFF TGTGCCAGCAGATTGGCTTCGAATGAGCAGTTCTTC
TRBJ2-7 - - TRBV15 CATSREEGISYEQYF TGTGCCACCAGCAGAGAGGAGGGGATCTCCTACGAGCAGTACTTC
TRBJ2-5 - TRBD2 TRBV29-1 CSVDELGEGYGGETQYF TGCAGCGTTGATGAGTTAGGGGAGGGGTACGGAGGAGAGACCCAGTACTTC
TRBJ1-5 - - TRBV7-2 CASSLVEAEDSNQPQHF TGTGCCAGCAGCTTAGTTGAGGCAGAAGATAGCAATCAGCCCCAGCATTTT
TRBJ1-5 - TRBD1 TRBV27 CASSWGQGVNQPQHF TGTGCCAGCAGCTGGGGCCAGGGGGTCAATCAGCCCCAGCATTTT
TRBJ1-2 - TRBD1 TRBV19 CASMIPRDRYYGYTF TGTGCCAGTATGATACCTCGGGACAGGTACTATGGCTACACCTTC
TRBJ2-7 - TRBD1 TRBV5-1 CASSFTGANPPYEQYF TGCGCCAGCAGCTTTACAGGGGCGAACCCACCCTACGAGCAGTACTTC
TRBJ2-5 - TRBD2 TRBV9 CASSASGSGRAGETQYF TGTGCCAGCAGCGCCTCGGGGAGCGGGAGGGCTGGGGAGACCCAGTACTTC
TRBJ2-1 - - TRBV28 CAHRRESSYNEQFF TGTGCCCACCGAAGGGAGAGCTCCTACAATGAGCAGTTCTTC
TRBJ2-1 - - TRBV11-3 CASSLGLSNNEQFF TGTGCCAGCAGCTTAGGACTCTCGAACAATGAGCAGTTCTTC
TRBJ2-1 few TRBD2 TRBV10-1 CASSESGLAYEQFF TGCGCCAGCAGTGAGTCGGGACTAGCGTATGAGCAGTTCTTC